Listed here are 6 T cell receptor beta chains from one sample, sequenced in a study of blood T cells in healthy people across ages. Sample-barcoded 5' priming and a J-beta primer mix drove a second PCR of roughly 6 to 12 cycles. TCRdb independently ran MiXCR on the 5' RACE reads; one entry per CDR3 protein. The table has approximately 800,000 distinct CDR3 sequences, around 45% seen once. Sequencing was carried out using blood. All receptors derive from a man older than 75 in good health.

This chain joins TRBV7-2 and TRBJ1-1; D gene uncertain. The germline V gene encodes CDR1 SGHTA and CDR2 FQGNSA. Trimming shortened V by 2 bases and J by 6 bases, and 10 bases separated the two germline ends. The CDR3 consists of 13 residues. This chain's CDR3 is CASSLWQESEAFF. In DNA form, the CDR3 reads TGTGCCAGCAGCTTATGGCAGGAATCTGAAGCTTTCTTT. Full variable domain (rest looked up from reference TRBV7-2 and TRBJ1-1): GAGVSQSPSNKVTEKGKDVELRCDPISGHTALYWYRQSLGQGLEFLIYFQGNSAPDKSGLPSDRFSAERTGGSVSTLTIQRTQQEDSAVYLCASSLWQESEAFFGQGTRLTVV.

This clonotype was detected only a few times. The J gene is TRBJ2-3, the V gene TRBV29-1; TRBD2 agrees at 11 bases. J was trimmed by 5 bases and V by 6 bases; bases with no gene match: 7. Germline CDR1 SQVTM, CDR2 ANQGSEA. The CDR3 has 14 amino acids. In DNA, the CDR3 is TGCAGCGTGACTAGCGGGATATCAGTAGATACGCAGTATTTT. It yields the protein CSVTSGISVDTQYF.

This clonotype was detected many times. The chain couples TRBV5-1 to TRBJ2-1; D not certain. CDR3 size: 13 residues. Trimming left V 0 bases short and J 5 bases short, with 6 bases between. Germline V lookup: CDR1 SGHRS, CDR2 YFSETQ. The CDR3 DNA follows: TGCGCCAGCAGCTTGGGACCACACAATGAGCAGTTCTTC. It encodes CASSLGPHNEQFF. The variable domain in full, with the rest retrieved from reference TRBV5-1 and TRBJ2-1, is KAGVTQTPRYLIKTRGQQVTLSCSPISGHRSVSWYQQTPGQGLQFLFEYFSETQRNKGNFPGRFSGRQFSNSRSEMNVSTLELGDSALYLCASSLGPHNEQFFGPGTRLTVL.

This clonotype was seen at least ten times. This rearrangement joins TRBV6-2 or TRBV6-3 to TRBJ2-1; possible D gene TRBD1, 6 bases. Germline V CDR1 and CDR2: MNHEY, SVGEGT. The CDR3 contains 22 residues. Trimming removed 4 bases at V and 0 bases at J, with 31 bases between. The CDR3: CASSWTFKGHEKLKSSYNEQFF. In nucleotides, the CDR3 is TGTGCCAGCAGTTGGACCTTCAAGGGACACGAAAAACTGAAAAGCTCCTACAATGAGCAGTTCTTC.

This chain connects TRBV7-3 to TRBJ2-3; 8 nucleotides agree with TRBD2. CDR3 length: 14 amino acids. J lost 2 bases, V lost 5 bases, and 3 bases had no gene match. Germline V gene data show CDR1 as SGHTA and CDR2 as FQGTGA. CDR3 coding DNA: TGTGCCAGCAGCCGGGGGGGAAACACAGATACGCAGTATTTT. It yields the protein CASSRGGNTDTQYF.

This clonotype was counted a few times. CDR3: CASSLSGGGANVLTF. In nucleotides, the CDR3 is TGTGCCAGCAGCCTCAGCGGAGGTGGGGCCAACGTCCTGACTTTC. J is TRBJ2-6 and V is TRBV7-2; D may be TRBD2 (5 bases). The CDR3 has 15 amino acids. Germline V gene data show CDR1 as SGHTA and CDR2 as FQGNSA. The ends were cut back, 5 bases at V and 3 bases at J, with 11 bases in the middle.